The sequence of this TCR beta chain was determined in a study of blood T cell repertoires in COVID-19. Study at large: COVID-19 samples from acute and convalescent phases originated in the United States, Italy and Spain. Sample material is recorded as cDNA or gDNA derived from T cells, B-cell-depleted T cells, or PBMCs.

In the original analysis: How many nucleated cells were present was estimated from reference gene primer amplification. Profiled with immunoSEQ multiplex PCR; TCRdb holds only in-frame clones, not every one. V and J calls and clone size are those listed in that table; D and trimming were worked out from the DNA. The table shows about 280,000 clones, with roughly 87% occurring only once. The V end was cut by 2 bases, the J end by 6 bases, with 7 bases between. The germline gives CDR1 SNHLY, CDR2 FYNNEI. The CDR3 extends over 13 amino acids. The source material was peripheral blood. This rearrangement joins TRBV2 to TRBJ2-2; D is uncertain. The sequence was collected from a human donor in a cohort sampled during active COVID-19. CDR3 residues: CASSESRAGELFF. In nucleotides, the CDR3 is TGTGCCAGCAGTGAAAGCCGGGCCGGGGAGCTGTTTTTT. The entire variable domain, with the rest obtained from reference TRBV2 and TRBJ2-2, is as follows: EPEVTQTPSHQVTQMGQEVILRCVPISNHLYFYWYRQILGQKVEFLVSFYNNEISEKSEIFDDQFSVERPDGSNFTLKIRSTKLEDSAMYFCASSESRAGELFFGEGSRLTVL.